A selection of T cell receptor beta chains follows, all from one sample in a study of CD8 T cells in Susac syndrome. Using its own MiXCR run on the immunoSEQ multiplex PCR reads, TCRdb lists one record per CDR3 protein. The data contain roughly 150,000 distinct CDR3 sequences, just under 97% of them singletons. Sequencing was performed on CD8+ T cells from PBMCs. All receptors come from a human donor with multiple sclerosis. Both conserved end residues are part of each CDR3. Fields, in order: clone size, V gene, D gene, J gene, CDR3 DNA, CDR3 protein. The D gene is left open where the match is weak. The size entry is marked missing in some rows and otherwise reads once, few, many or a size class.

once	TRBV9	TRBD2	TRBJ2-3	TGTGCCAGCAGCGGGCCCGAAGGAGCGGGGTACACAGATACGCAGTATTTT	CASSGPEGAGYTDTQYF
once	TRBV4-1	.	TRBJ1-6	TGCGCCAGCAGCCAACGACAGATACCAAATTCACCCCTCCACTTT	CASSQRQIPNSPLHF
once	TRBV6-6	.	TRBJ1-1	TGTGCCAGCAGTTACTCGCCTGCCAGGGGTGGGACTGAAGCTTTCTTT	CASSYSPARGGTEAFF
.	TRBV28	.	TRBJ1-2	TGTGCCAGCAGTTTTGATCTTTATGGCTACACCTTC	CASSFDLYGYTF
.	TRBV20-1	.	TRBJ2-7	TGCAGTGCTAGGGCTCCCTTCTCCTACGAGCAGTACTTC	CSARAPFSYEQYF
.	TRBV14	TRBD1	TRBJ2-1	TGTGCCAGCAGCGCCCGACAGGGCAATGAGCAGTTCTTC	CASSARQGNEQFF
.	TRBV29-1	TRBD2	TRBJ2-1	TGCAGCGTTGAAGGTAGCGGGGGGCCGAGCTCCTACAATGAGCAGTTCTTC	CSVEGSGGPSSYNEQFF
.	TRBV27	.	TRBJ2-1	TGTGCCAGCAGCGCCCCGGAGGGGTTCTACAATGAGCAGTTCTTC	CASSAPEGFYNEQFF
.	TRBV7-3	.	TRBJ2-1	TGTGCCAGCAGGGGCCCCGGGAATGAGCAGTTCTTC	CASRGPGNEQFF
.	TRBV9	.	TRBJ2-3	TGTGCCAGCAGCGTCTTTGGAGGATCCACAGATACGCAGTATTTT	CASSVFGGSTDTQYF
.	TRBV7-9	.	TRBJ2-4	TGTGCCAGCTCTCGGGGGAGGAACATTCAGTACTTC	CASSRGRNIQYF
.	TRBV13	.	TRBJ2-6	TGTGCCAGCAGTTCCGGGACGGCGTCCTCTGGGGCCAACGTCCTGACTTTC	CASSSGTASSGANVLTF
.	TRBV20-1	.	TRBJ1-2	TGCAGTGCCCCCTCGATAATGGGCTACACCTTC	CSAPSIMGYTF
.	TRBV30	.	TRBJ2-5	TGTGCCTGGAGCCCCCGCGGAGAGACCCAGTACTTC	CAWSPRGETQYF
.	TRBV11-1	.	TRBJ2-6	TGTGCCAGCAGCTCCCGGACAGCCCCCTGGCCCGGGGCCAACGTCCTGACTTTC	CASSSRTAPWPGANVLTF
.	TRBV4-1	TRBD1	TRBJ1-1	TGCGCCAGCAGCCAGAACAGGGGAACTGAAGCTTTCTTT	CASSQNRGTEAFF
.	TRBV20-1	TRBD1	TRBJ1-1	TGCAGTGCCACTAGAACCAGGGGGCGCTTGGGCACTGAAGCTTTCTTT	CSATRTRGRLGTEAFF
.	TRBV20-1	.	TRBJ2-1	TGCAGTGCTAGAGAGGGTGAGCAGTTCTTC	CSAREGEQFF